This TCR beta chain was sequenced for a study of PD-1 blockade in mismatch repair-deficient tumors. Overall study: Enrolled about 2013-2016, patients had progressing, pretreated mismatch repair-deficient cancers of about a dozen types.

Unmatched junction bases numbered 7, after V lost 6 bases and J lost 1 base. This CDR3 is built from 15 residues. CDR1 SNHLY and CDR2 FYNNEI come from the germline V gene. PCR or immunohistochemistry showed mismatch repair deficiency in every enrolled patient. As to this clone: Its antigen is not known.

Broader study findings: Rapid post-treatment expansion, then contraction, generally preceding radiologic response, marked tumor-resident clones.

Data came from immunoSEQ multiplex PCR; TCRdb stores just in-frame clones and leaves some out. The sample shows roughly 50,000 clones, about 85% of them seen only once. The gene calls are TRBV2 and TRBJ2-7; 9 bases map to TRBD1. Sequencing was performed on peripheral blood, taken roughly 21 weeks after starting pembrolizumab. The TCR comes from an adult with mismatch repair-deficient cancer. CDR3 in DNA: TGTGCCAGCAGAGAGACAGGGGGGCGATCCTACGAGCAGTACTTC. It translates to CASRETGGRSYEQYF. Combining the CDR3 with reference TRBV2 and TRBJ2-7 gives the whole variable domain EPEVTQTPSHQVTQMGQEVILRCVPISNHLYFYWYRQILGQKVEFLVSFYNNEISEKSEIFDDQFSVERPDGSNFTLKIRSTKLEDSAMYFCASRETGGRSYEQYFGPGTRLTVT.